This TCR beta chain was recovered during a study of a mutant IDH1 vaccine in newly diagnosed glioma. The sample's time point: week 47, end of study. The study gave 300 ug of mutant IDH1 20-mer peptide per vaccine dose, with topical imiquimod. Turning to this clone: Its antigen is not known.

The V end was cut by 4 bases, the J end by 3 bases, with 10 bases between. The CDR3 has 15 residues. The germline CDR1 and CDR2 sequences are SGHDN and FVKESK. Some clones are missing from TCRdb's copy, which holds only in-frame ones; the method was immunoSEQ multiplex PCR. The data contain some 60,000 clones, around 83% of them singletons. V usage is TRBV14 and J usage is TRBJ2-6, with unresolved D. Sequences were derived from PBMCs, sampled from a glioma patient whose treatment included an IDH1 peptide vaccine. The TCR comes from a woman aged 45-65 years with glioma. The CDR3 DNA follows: TGTGCCAGCAGCCCACCGGACGGTGGGGCCAACGTCCTGACTTTC. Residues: CASSPPDGGANVLTF.